This is a list of T cell receptor beta chains from one sample in a study of blood T cell repertoires in COVID-19. The method was immunoSEQ multiplex PCR; TCRdb's version includes in-frame clones alone and lacks a portion of them. The sample has under 300,000 clones, around 85% seen once. Sequencing used peripheral blood. Receptor source: a man aged 60 to 69 with acute or convalescent COVID-19. Each CDR3 is given with its conserved first and last residue. Each record gives: V gene, D gene, J gene, clone size, CDR3 protein, CDR3 DNA. The D gene is left open where the match is weak. Size values are once, few and many counts, or a class for expanded clones, and some rows have none.

TRBV27	-	TRBJ2-2	-	CASSLFASVGELFF	TGTGCCAGCAGTTTATTTGCTAGCGTAGGGGAGCTGTTTTTT
TRBV4-2	TRBD2	TRBJ2-1	once	CASSPRTLGLGVYNEQFF	TGTGCCAGCAGCCCGCGGACGCTGGGACTAGGGGTCTACAATGAGCAGTTCTTC
TRBV5-1	TRBD2	TRBJ2-2	-	CASSSTSGANTGELFF	TGCGCCAGCAGCTCGACTAGCGGAGCGAACACCGGGGAGCTGTTTTTT
TRBV10-1	TRBD1	TRBJ2-7	-	CASSANRGRRAARSYEQYF	TGCGCCAGCAGTGCCAACAGGGGGCGGCGTGCGGCCCGCTCCTACGAGCAGTACTTC
TRBV6-2/TRBV6-3	-	TRBJ2-2	-	CASSRRHTNTGELFF	TGTGCCAGCAGTCGGCGACATACGAACACCGGGGAGCTGTTTTTT
TRBV14	TRBD2	TRBJ2-5	-	CASSQRTSIQETQYF	TGTGCCAGCAGCCAAAGGACTAGCATCCAAGAGACCCAGTACTTC
TRBV4-2	TRBD1	TRBJ2-7	-	CASSPPGGQGVYEQYF	TGTGCCAGCAGCCCCCCGGGGGGACAGGGAGTCTACGAGCAGTACTTC
TRBV3-1/TRBV3-2	TRBD1	TRBJ1-6	-	CASSQARGRSPLHF	TGTGCCAGCAGCCAAGCCAGGGGGAGATCACCCCTCCACTTT
TRBV12-3/TRBV12-4	-	TRBJ2-7	few	CASSLLGYEQYF	TGTGCCAGCAGTTTGCTAGGTTACGAGCAGTACTTC
TRBV28	TRBD1	TRBJ2-7	-	CASTNRGYEQYF	TGTGCCAGCACCAACAGGGGCTACGAGCAGTACTTC
TRBV5-5	TRBD1	TRBJ2-5	-	CASSFPGTGTGIEETQYF	TGTGCCAGCAGCTTTCCAGGGACCGGGACAGGGATTGAAGAGACCCAGTACTTC
TRBV10-3	TRBD1	TRBJ2-7	-	CAISAGQGLTYEQYF	TGTGCCATCAGTGCGGGACAGGGGTTGACCTACGAGCAGTACTTC
TRBV14	TRBD1	TRBJ2-1	once	CASSQGQGNYNEQFF	TGTGCCAGCAGCCAAGGACAGGGAAACTACAATGAGCAGTTCTTC
TRBV7-2	-	TRBJ2-1	-	CASSLMDRRGRNEQFF	TGTGCCAGCAGCTTAATGGACAGGCGGGGAAGAAATGAGCAGTTCTTC
TRBV6-5	TRBD1	TRBJ1-2	-	CASRITGARGYGYTF	TGTGCCAGCAGGATTACAGGGGCTCGTGGCTATGGCTACACCTTC
TRBV7-2	-	TRBJ1-1	-	CASSLTENTEAFF	TGTGCCAGCAGCTTAACAGAGAACACTGAAGCTTTCTTT
TRBV19	-	TRBJ1-2	-	CASSLQGYTNYGYTF	TGTGCCAGTAGTTTACAGGGATACACTAACTATGGCTACACCTTC
TRBV2	TRBD1	TRBJ2-7	-	CASSERDRGLYEQYF	TGTGCCAGCAGTGAAAGGGACAGGGGGTTATACGAGCAGTACTTC
TRBV3-1/TRBV3-2	TRBD1	TRBJ2-1	-	CASSQSPGTGEYNEQFF	TGTGCCAGCAGCCAATCCCCCGGCACAGGGGAATACAATGAGCAGTTCTTC
TRBV5-1	TRBD1	TRBJ1-1	-	CASSWDRRSTEAFF	TGCGCCAGCAGCTGGGACAGGAGGTCTACTGAAGCTTTCTTT
TRBV11-3	-	TRBJ2-7	-	CASSLVAGSDEQYF	TGTGCCAGCAGCTTAGTGGCAGGGTCAGACGAGCAGTACTTC
TRBV12-3/TRBV12-4	-	TRBJ1-2	-	CASSRGLNYGYTF	TGTGCCAGCAGCCGGGGTCTTAACTATGGCTACACCTTC
TRBV29-1	-	TRBJ2-4	-	CSALLGLAKNIQYF	TGCAGCGCCCTTCTGGGCTTAGCCAAAAACATTCAGTACTTC
TRBV6-6	TRBD1	TRBJ1-5	-	CASSPGTVNQPQHF	TGTGCCAGCAGCCCCGGGACAGTCAATCAGCCCCAGCATTTT
TRBV12-3/TRBV12-4	-	TRBJ1-1	few	CASSTGRNTEAFF	TGTGCCAGCAGCACGGGTCGGAACACTGAAGCTTTCTTT
TRBV28	-	TRBJ2-1	-	CAITVGAAEDEQFF	TGTGCCATCACCGTCGGCGCAGCCGAGGATGAGCAGTTCTTC
TRBV18	TRBD2	TRBJ2-1	-	CASSSTPGATSGFSYNEQFF	TGTGCCAGCTCATCAACCCCGGGGGCGACTAGCGGGTTTTCCTACAATGAGCAGTTCTTC
TRBV9	-	TRBJ2-7	-	CASSEAPGVYEQYF	TGTGCCAGCAGCGAGGCCCCCGGAGTCTACGAGCAGTACTTC
TRBV11-3	TRBD1	TRBJ2-3	once	CASSLLQGGDTQYF	TGTGCCAGCAGCCTCCTACAGGGGGGAGATACGCAGTATTTT
TRBV9	TRBD1	TRBJ2-7	-	CASSVAGQGAFYEQYF	TGTGCCAGCAGCGTAGCTGGACAGGGGGCTTTCTACGAGCAGTACTTC
TRBV14	TRBD1	TRBJ2-7	-	CASSRDREPQYF	TGTGCCAGCAGCCGCGACAGGGAGCCTCAGTACTTC
TRBV5-8	TRBD2	TRBJ2-7	-	CASSSGLGEFYEQYF	TGTGCCAGCAGCTCGGGACTAGGTGAATTTTACGAGCAGTACTTC
TRBV6-2/TRBV6-3	TRBD2	TRBJ2-4	-	CASSYRQLLATQLRAKNIQYF	TGTGCCAGCAGTTATCGCCAATTACTAGCGACTCAGTTAAGGGCCAAAAACATTCAGTACTTC
TRBV28	-	TRBJ2-2	once	CASSSNRHYTGELFF	TGTGCCAGCAGTTCCAACCGACACTACACCGGGGAGCTGTTTTTT
TRBV19	TRBD1	TRBJ2-2	-	CAATQGMKTGELFF	TGTGCCGCGACACAGGGGATGAAGACCGGGGAGCTGTTTTTT
TRBV9	-	TRBJ1-2	once	CASSGLTAGDGYTF	TGTGCCAGCAGCGGATTGACGGCGGGTGATGGCTACACCTTC
TRBV9	-	TRBJ2-2	-	CASSVVANRNTGELFF	TGTGCCAGCAGCGTAGTAGCGAACCGGAACACCGGGGAGCTGTTTTTT
TRBV5-1	-	TRBJ2-7	-	CASSFDQGREQYF	TGCGCCAGCAGCTTCGATCAGGGTAGGGAGCAGTACTTC
TRBV5-1	-	TRBJ2-1	-	CASSLNLVSYNEQFF	TGCGCCAGCAGCTTGAACCTAGTTTCCTACAATGAGCAGTTCTTC
TRBV7-6	-	TRBJ2-7	-	CASSVDGRHSYEQYF	TGTGCCAGCAGCGTAGACGGCAGACACTCCTACGAGCAGTACTTC
TRBV28	-	TRBJ2-7	few	CASSPQGTYEQYF	TGTGCCAGCAGCCCCCAGGGAACCTACGAGCAGTACTTC
TRBV5-6	TRBD1	TRBJ1-2	once	CASSLAETDRSSGYTF	TGTGCCAGCAGCTTGGCCGAGACGGACAGGTCGTCCGGCTACACCTTC
TRBV2	TRBD2	TRBJ2-1	-	CASSVSLGRVRASGTNEQFF	TGTGCCAGCAGTGTAAGTCTCGGCAGGGTGAGGGCTAGCGGGACCAATGAGCAGTTCTTC
TRBV30	TRBD1	TRBJ2-5	-	CAWSVVRGTGRHF	TGTGCCTGGAGTGTAGTAAGGGGGACAGGGAGGCACTTC
TRBV6-2/TRBV6-3	-	TRBJ2-7	few	CASSYELRSSYEQYF	TGTGCCAGCAGTTACGAACTGAGGAGCTCCTACGAGCAGTACTTC
TRBV5-1	TRBD1	TRBJ2-5	-	CASSSQGGRQETQYF	TGCGCCAGCAGCTCACAGGGGGGACGGCAAGAGACCCAGTACTTC
TRBV28	TRBD1	TRBJ2-7	-	CASSGPGQGANYEQYF	TGTGCCAGCAGTGGCCCGGGACAGGGGGCCAACTACGAGCAGTACTTC
TRBV5-6	-	TRBJ2-7	-	CASSSLTGSYEQYF	TGTGCCAGCAGCTCCCTGACAGGTAGCTACGAGCAGTACTTC
TRBV4-2	TRBD2	TRBJ2-3	-	CASSQEGTGTSGRDTQYF	TGTGCCAGCAGCCAAGAGGGAACCGGGACTAGCGGGAGAGATACGCAGTATTTT
TRBV28	-	TRBJ2-1	-	CASTNSGTRVRNEQFF	TGTGCCAGCACCAACTCCGGGACACGGGTTCGGAATGAGCAGTTCTTC
TRBV9	-	TRBJ1-6	-	CASSATGSSYNSPLHF	TGTGCCAGCAGCGCCACAGGGTCGTCCTATAATTCACCCCTCCACTTT
TRBV3-1/TRBV3-2	TRBD2	TRBJ2-7	-	CASSQVTSGRPYEQYF	TGTGCCAGCAGCCAAGTGACTAGCGGGAGACCCTACGAGCAGTACTTC
TRBV19	-	TRBJ1-5	-	CASSSLTGPNQPQHF	TGTGCCAGTAGTTCTCTGACAGGTCCTAATCAGCCCCAGCATTTT